This T cell receptor beta chain derives from a study of blood T cell repertoires in COVID-19. Produced via immunoSEQ multiplex PCR; TCRdb's table is partial and in-frame only. Of approximately 170,000 clones detected, roughly 85% appear once; the ten largest clones hold roughly 4.5%. Source material: PBMCs or T cells enriched from blood (not recorded which). The receptor's source is a woman between 50 and 59 years old who had recovered from COVID-19.

CDR3 in amino acids: CASSVTGTGELFF. The CDR3 nucleotides read TGTGCCAGCAGCGTAACGGGGACCGGGGAGCTGTTTTTT. V gene TRBV9 combines with J gene TRBJ2-2, with TRBD2 as a possible D gene (5 bases). The length of the CDR3 is 13 residues. V was shortened by 1 base and J by 5 bases, with 6 bases between the two germline ends. CDR1 is SGDLS, CDR2 YYNGEE, per germline.